One and the same sample provided the 23 T cell receptor beta chains below, sequenced in a study of cytomegalovirus exposure and HLA in healthy donors (TCRdb year 2017). The method was the immunoSEQ multiplex PCR assay. The multiplex PCR relied on a mix of 60 forward primers for TCR Vbeta segments and 13 reverse primers for TCR Jbeta segments. Here the immuneACCESS table is served through TCRdb, limited to in-frame sequences with V and J called. Missing clones are a known gap in these copies; in checked studies unresolved V genes cover under half, and the rest lacks a known reason. The sample has around 110,000 clones on record, about 80% of them singletons. Of the sample, roughly 8% is held by the ten largest clones. What was sequenced was PBMCs. The source is a man aged 25 to 45 in good health and CMV-seronegative.

This clone was seen once. The gene calls are TRBV30 and TRBJ1-1; the match to TRBD1 covers 10 bases. CDR1 is GTSNPN and CDR2 is SVGIG in the germline V gene (reference sequence). This CDR3 comprises 15 residues. With 4 bases clipped from V and 4 bases from J, the junction kept 9 bases outside the gene matches. The CDR3 loop is CAWTSGQGMGTEAFF. In DNA, the CDR3 is TGTGCCTGGACTTCGGGACAGGGGATGGGCACTGAAGCTTTCTTT.

This chain connects TRBV4-1 to TRBJ2-3; D possibly corresponds to TRBD1 (5 bases). Deletions cut 2 bases from V and 1 base from J, with 13 bases between. Germline CDR1 MGHRA, CDR2 YSYEKL. This CDR3 region has 16 residues. In nucleotides, the CDR3 is TGCGCCAGCAGCCAATTGACAGAGACACGCACAGATACGCAGTATTTT. Translation gives CASSQLTETRTDTQYF.

This clone occurred once. V usage is TRBV14 and J usage is TRBJ2-7; 11 bases match TRBD1. Losses at the gene ends were 7 bases for V and 4 bases for J; bases not matched to a gene: 9. CDR1 and CDR2 from the germline V gene are SGHDN and FVKESK. CDR3 length: 15 amino acids. The CDR3 spells CASTEGTGGWYEQYF. The DNA for the CDR3 is TGTGCCAGCACCGAGGGGACAGGGGGATGGTACGAGCAGTACTTC.

V usage is TRBV5-1 and J usage is TRBJ1-1; D is undetermined. This CDR3 region has 17 residues. CDR1 and CDR2 from the germline V gene are SGHRS and YFSETQ. V lost 0 bases, J lost 4 bases, and 19 bases lay in between. The CDR3 reads CASSLGFWQVASTEAFF. The CDR3 DNA reads as TGCGCCAGCAGCTTGGGGTTTTGGCAGGTGGCGAGCACTGAAGCTTTCTTT.

DNA for the CDR3: TGTGCCAGCAGCTTATCAGGGACTAGCGGGAGGGCCTACAATGAGCAGTTCTTC. Protein: CASSLSGTSGRAYNEQFF. The rearrangement joins TRBV7-3 to TRBJ2-1, with 16 bases lining up with TRBD2. The V gene's germline CDR1 is SGHTA and CDR2 FQGTGA. The CDR3 is 18 amino acids. V lost 2 bases and J lost 2; bases outside the gene matches: 3.

This sequence joins TRBV19 and TRBJ1-1; D unclear. V was clipped by 4 bases and J by 3 bases, with 15 bases between them. The CDR3 has 15 amino acids. CDR1 is LNHDA and CDR2 is SQIVND in the germline V gene (reference sequence). The CDR3 loop is CASSKISNPHTEAFF. The CDR3 DNA reads TGTGCCAGTAGTAAAATCAGTAACCCTCACACTGAAGCTTTCTTT.

This clone has just a few counts. The chain employs TRBV6-1 and TRBJ2-7; TRBD2 aligns across 10 bases. The junction had 4 bases not matched to a gene; V was cut back by 7 bases and J by 4 bases. The CDR3 has 13 amino acids. Per germline, CDR1 MNHNS and CDR2 SASEGT. The CDR3 coding sequence is TGTGCCAGCAAAAGCGGGGGGGTATACGAGCAGTACTTC. It codes for CASKSGGVYEQYF.

The CDR3 DNA follows: TGTGCCAGCAGCTTAGATGATAGCAGGGAATACAATGAGCAGTTCTTC. The encoded protein is CASSLDDSREYNEQFF. This sequence joins TRBV11-2 and TRBJ2-1, with D perhaps matching TRBD1 (5 bases). The CDR3 contains 16 residues. Trimming stripped 0 bases from V and 4 bases from J, with 13 bases between. Germline loops: CDR1 SGHAT, CDR2 FQNNGV. The complete variable domain, with remaining parts taken from reference TRBV11-2 and TRBJ2-1, reads EAGVAQSPRYKIIEKRQSVAFWCNPISGHATLYWYQQILGQGPKLLIQFQNNGVVDDSQLPKDRFSAERLKGVDSTLKIQPAKLEDSAVYLCASSLDDSREYNEQFFGPGTRLTVL.

The gene calls are TRBV9 and TRBJ1-2, with TRBD1 as a possible D gene (5 bases). V lost 0 bases, J lost 0 bases, and 9 bases lay in between. The germline V gene has CDR1 SGDLS and CDR2 YYNGEE. There are 15 residues in the CDR3. The CDR3, as DNA: TGTGCCAGCAGCGTAGCGGACACACCTAACTATGGCTACACCTTC. Encoded protein: CASSVADTPNYGYTF. Full variable domain (remainder filled in from reference TRBV9 and TRBJ1-2): DSGVTQTPKHLITATGQRVTLRCSPRSGDLSVYWYQQSLDQGLQFLIQYYNGEERAKGNILERFSAQQFPDLHSELNLSSLELGDSALYFCASSVADTPNYGYTFGSGTRLTVV.

By its share, this clone is large. This rearrangement joins TRBV19 to TRBJ2-7; maybe TRBD1 (6 bases). CDR1 is LNHDA, CDR2 SQIVND, per germline (reference sequence). Between the trimmed V and J ends, which lost 5 bases and 3 bases, there was a span of 14 bases. The CDR3 runs to 14 residues. The CDR3 bases are TGTGCCAGTAGTCCGACCGGGACAAGCTACGAGCAGTACTTC. It translates to CASSPTGTSYEQYF.

This rearrangement joins TRBV19 to TRBJ2-5; D might be TRBD2 (6 bases). This CDR3 contains 14 residues. Germline CDR1 LNHDA, CDR2 SQIVND (reference sequence). V dropped 7 bases and J dropped 5 bases, with 17 bases sitting between them. In DNA form, the CDR3 reads TGTGCCAGTAAACCCCTCGCAGGAGGGGAGACCCAGTACTTC. Amino acid sequence: CASKPLAGGETQYF.

The V gene is TRBV27, the J gene TRBJ1-5; D may be TRBD1 (6 bases). The V end was cut by 6 bases, the J end by 6 bases, with 18 bases between. CDR3 length equals 15 residues. Germline CDR1 reads MNHEY; CDR2 reads SMNVEV (reference sequence). CDR3 in DNA: TGTGCCAGCAGCCCGATACAGGGCGAGCGTCAGCCCCAGCATTTT. As protein: CASSPIQGERQPQHF.

The chain uses TRBV27 and TRBJ1-4, with a tentative D call TRBD1 (5 bases). Germline values: CDR1 MNHEY, CDR2 SMNVEV (reference sequence). The CDR3 contains 15 residues. V was cut by 6 bases and J by 5 bases, with 16 bases left in between. The CDR3 DNA is TGTGCCAGCAGCTCGCCGGGGGGTGGAAATGAAAAACTGTTTTTT. Translating gives CASSSPGGGNEKLFF.

The sample holds one count of this clone. CDR3 residues: CAWSGLAGGIGNEQFF. The CDR3 nucleotides are TGTGCCTGGAGTGGACTAGCGGGAGGTATAGGCAATGAGCAGTTCTTC. The chain carries TRBV30 and TRBJ2-1, with 13 bases fitting TRBD2. This CDR3 is built from 16 residues. V dropped 1 base and J dropped 6; count of bases not matched to a gene: 6. Per the germline V gene, CDR1 is GTSNPN and CDR2 is SVGIG (reference sequence).

The chain employs TRBV5-1 and TRBJ2-3; D unresolved. The V end lost 3 bases, the J end lost 4 bases, and 15 bases lay between the germline ends. CDR1 SGHRS and CDR2 YFSETQ come from the germline V gene. There are 15 residues in the CDR3. The CDR3 DNA follows: TGCGCCAGCAGCTCCGACATCCTTGCCGCAGATACGCAGTATTTT. Protein sequence: CASSSDILAADTQYF.

In DNA, the CDR3 is TGTGCCAGCAGCCAAGGGGGCGCCTATGAAAAACTGTTTTTT. Translated, it gives CASSQGGAYEKLFF. The genes are TRBV7-9 and TRBJ1-4; 7 nucleotides align to TRBD1. CDR1 and CDR2 from the germline V gene are SEHNR and FQNEAQ (reference sequence). V gave up 5 bases and J gave up 6 bases; unmatched junction bases: 6. The CDR3 length is 14 residues. Using reference TRBV7-9 and TRBJ1-4 for the parts outside the CDR3, the full variable domain is DTGVSQNPRHKITKRGQNVTFRCDPISEHNRLYWYRQTLGQGPEFLTYFQNEAQLEKSRLLSDRFSAERPKGSFSTLEIQRTEQGDSAMYLCASSQGGAYEKLFFGSGTQLSVL.

The CDR3 loop reads CASSIRTTGLNTEAFF. The DNA for the CDR3 is TGTGCCAGCAGCATAAGGACAACTGGCTTGAACACTGAAGCTTTCTTT. This chain links TRBV7-2 with TRBJ1-1; perhaps TRBD1 as D (5 bases). CDR3 size: 16 residues. The V end lost 5 bases, the J end lost 0 bases, and 16 bases lay between the germline ends. Germline V gives CDR1 SGHTA, CDR2 FQGNSA.

The V call is TRBV10-1, the J call TRBJ2-2, with TRBD1 matching 11 bases. The CDR3 length is 16 residues. Losses at the gene ends were 6 bases for V and 3 bases for J; bases not matched to a gene: 6. Germline V gene sequence: CDR1 WNHNN, CDR2 SYGVQD (reference sequence). The CDR3 nucleotides read TGCGCCAGCAGCGACCGGGGACAGGGGGACACCGGGGAGCTGTTTTTT. Translated: CASSDRGQGDTGELFF.

On this clone: The junction and the germline gene differ at one end; a read error may be behind it. The V gene is TRBV2, the J gene TRBJ2-7; 8 bases fit TRBD1. CDR3 length equals 14 residues. In germline, CDR1 is SNHLY, CDR2 FYNNEI. This CDR3 is CASIELGQGQEQYF. Written as DNA, the CDR3 is TGTGCCAGCATTGAACTAGGACAGGGCCAGGAGCAGTACTTC.

The sample holds a few counts of this clone. The chain has TRBV6-9 and TRBJ2-7; D uncertain. The CDR3 runs to 16 residues. V was pared by 0 bases and J by 2 bases, with 14 bases between. Germline CDR1 is MNHGY and CDR2 is SVAAGI. The CDR3 region has the DNA TGTGCCAGCAGTTATTCGACGGTACCAACAGCCTACGAGCAGTACTTC. As protein: CASSYSTVPTAYEQYF.

The chain joins TRBV7-9 to TRBJ2-6; the D gene is possibly TRBD2 (6 bases). The germline CDR1 and CDR2 sequences are SEHNR and FQNEAQ (reference sequence). Trimming stripped 6 bases from V and 1 base from J, with 10 bases between. The CDR3 consists of 15 residues. The DNA of the CDR3 is TGTGCCAGCAGAGGAGGGACTTCTGGGGCCAACGTCCTGACTTTC. This codes for CASRGGTSGANVLTF.

In its sample, this clone was seen once. This chain connects TRBV6-1 to TRBJ2-2; 8 bases fit TRBD1. The CDR3 loop spans 13 amino acids. The ends lost 9 bases at V and 4 bases at J; junction bases unmatched: 4. CDR1 and CDR2 (germline): MNHNS, SASEGT. CDR3 coding DNA: TGTGCCAGTAAGGACAGGGCCACCGGGGAGCTGTTTTTT. The encoded protein is CASKDRATGELFF.

The chain couples TRBV11-2 to TRBJ2-3; tentatively, D is TRBD2 (6 bases). Per germline, CDR1 SGHAT and CDR2 FQNNGV. The CDR3 extends over 16 amino acids. Trimming shortened V by 2 bases and J by 0 bases, and 12 bases separated the two germline ends. CDR3 sequence (DNA): TGTGCCAGCAGCTTATCGGACGCGGGGAGCACAGATACGCAGTATTTT. Translated: CASSLSDAGSTDTQYF.